The text below deals with one T cell receptor beta chain. The same CDR3 also results from other DNA sequences found in this sample. Germline-derived CDR1 and CDR2 are MNHEY and SVGAGI. Trimming took 0 bases from V and 2 from J, leaving 7 bases between them. This CDR3 is built from 14 residues. The sample comes from a study of siplizumab effects on memory and regulatory T cells. Assays were performed on 10^5 or so TCR templates per sample. Using immunoSEQ multiplex PCR, the repertoire was profiled, and TCRdb retains in-frame clones only, with some absent. Among around 100,000 clones, about 94% were seen once, and the ten largest hold 1% to 1.3%.

V and J are TRBV6-5 and TRBJ2-5; no reliable D call. The sample comprised CD4+ T cells sorted from blood. The sequence came from a human donor in good health. This CDR3 reads CASSYSQLQETQYF. The CDR3 DNA reads TGTGCCAGCAGTTACTCCCAGCTACAAGAGACCCAGTACTTC.